The following is a TCR beta chain sequence with its context. Its antigen remains unknown. This record comes from a study of OX40 agonist ivuxolimab in advanced cancers. Profiled with immunoSEQ multiplex PCR; TCRdb holds only in-frame clones, not every one. The sample consists of tens of thousands of clones, 84% of them appearing once. Per the germline V gene, CDR1 is SGHTA and CDR2 is FQGNSA. This CDR3 is 15 amino acids long. With 2 bases removed from V and 1 base from J, the gap between germline ends came to 9 bases. Study findings and constraints: Still undetermined is the antigen specificity of the expanded peripheral T cells.

This receptor was taken from an adult with an advanced solid tumor such as melanoma, head and neck, liver or kidney cancer. The sample in question was CD4+ or CD8+ T cells sorted from blood, obtained in a trial of the OX40 agonist ivuxolimab. This rearrangement joins TRBV7-2 to TRBJ1-3, with D possibly matching TRBD1 (6 bases). The CDR3 nucleotides read TGTGCCAGCAGCTTAAACAGGGTGTCTGGAAACACCATATATTTT. This translates into CASSLNRVSGNTIYF.